These 5 T cell receptor beta chains share one sample of origin, sequenced in a study of shared clonotypes between healthy human individuals. Naive CD8 populations comprised CD45RO-negative cells positively selected for CCR7, excluding terminally differentiated effector memory CD45RA+ cells. Data came from immunoSEQ multiplex PCR; TCRdb stores just in-frame clones and leaves some out. The repertoire consists of millions of clones, with around 93% occurring once and the leading ten covering 1.5% to 2%. The sample comprised naive CD8+ T cells from PBMCs. These receptors were obtained from a man aged 18 to 30 in good health. Some clones in this sample may be carry-over from other donors' samples.

This chain uses TRBV9 with TRBJ2-1; 7 nucleotides agree with TRBD2. CDR1 is SGDLS, CDR2 YYNGEE, per germline. Trimming at V came to 3 bases and at J to 4 bases, leaving 13 bases not matched to a gene. CDR3 length equals 17 residues. CDR3 region: CASSGSGSGIGYNEQFF. The CDR3 DNA reads as TGTGCCAGCAGCGGCTCCGGGAGCGGGATCGGTTACAATGAGCAGTTCTTC.

The chain recombines TRBV28 with TRBJ2-3, with 9 bases fitting TRBD2. The CDR3 is made up of 17 amino acids. From germline, CDR1 is MDHEN and CDR2 SYDVKM. V dropped 3 bases and J dropped 0; count of bases not matched to a gene: 7. The CDR3 DNA sequence: TGTGCCAGCAGTTTTCGAGCGGGGGGATTTAGCACAGATACGCAGTATTTT. Translating gives CASSFRAGGFSTDTQYF.

A word on this clone: At the DNA level, this CDR3 is encoded by other sequences in the same sample as well. This chain connects TRBV9 to TRBJ2-7, with a weak D call TRBD2 (6 bases). CDR3 length: 14 residues. Germline loops: CDR1 SGDLS, CDR2 YYNGEE. V was trimmed by 0 bases and J by 0 bases, leaving 7 bases between them. Written as DNA, the CDR3 is TGTGCCAGCAGCGTAGTTAGCGGCTCCTACGAGCAGTACTTC. Its protein product is CASSVVSGSYEQYF.

This clone appeared once. The chain uses TRBV15 and TRBJ1-1; D is perhaps TRBD1 (5 bases). Per germline, CDR1 LNHNV and CDR2 YYDKDF (reference sequence). V lost 3 bases to trimming and J lost 2 bases, with 25 bases between them. The CDR3 sequence is 19 residues long. In nucleotides, the CDR3 is TGTGCCACCAGCAGCCAAAAAGGGGCAGGCTACGCCTTAAACACTGAAGCTTTCTTT. It is translated as CATSSQKGAGYALNTEAFF.

The chain is built from TRBV15 and TRBJ2-7, with 7 positions matching TRBD2. The CDR3 runs 14 residues. V lost 0 bases, J lost 6 bases, and 5 bases stayed unmatched. Germline V gives CDR1 LNHNV, CDR2 YYDKDF (reference sequence). CDR3 sequence (DNA): TGTGCCACCAGCAGAGATGGGGGGGATCGCGAGCAGTACTTC. It is translated as CATSRDGGDREQYF. The full variable domain, rest sourced from reference TRBV15 and TRBJ2-7, is DAMVIQNPRYQVTQFGKPVTLSCSQTLNHNVMYWYQQKSSQAPKLLFHYYDKDFNNEADTPDNFQSRRPNTSFCFLDIRSPGLGDTAMYLCATSRDGGDREQYFGPGTRLTVT.